The 15 T cell receptor beta chains in this list originate from one sample, sequenced in a study of lymphopenia after photon versus proton radiotherapy. Profiling relied on immunoSEQ multiplex PCR, and the TCRdb table lists in-frame clones only, not all of them. The data hold roughly 67,000 clones, with about nine tenths observed a single time. Sample: peripheral blood, taken from a patient treated with photon-based radiotherapy. These receptors were collected from a woman in her 70s with pancreatic cancer.

The chain employs TRBV9 and TRBJ2-5; D perhaps matches TRBD2 (5 bases). Germline loops: CDR1 SGDLS, CDR2 YYNGEE. CDR3 length: 16 amino acids. Trimming left V 0 bases short and J 4 bases short, with 16 bases between. This chain's CDR3 is CASSVGRGSGSETQYF. DNA for the CDR3: TGTGCCAGCAGCGTAGGTAGAGGGTCGGGCTCAGAGACCCAGTACTTC.

The gene calls are TRBV10-3 and TRBJ2-1, with D possibly being TRBD1 or TRBD2 (6 bases each). Germline CDR1 ENHRY, CDR2 SYGVKD. The germline V and J ends were trimmed by 0 bases and 5 bases, with 20 bases remaining between them. The CDR3 covers 18 residues. CDR3 in amino acids: CAISESLNPQGRNNEQFF. Here the CDR3 DNA reads TGTGCCATCAGTGAGTCGTTAAACCCCCAGGGGAGGAACAATGAGCAGTTCTTC.

The rearrangement links TRBV4-1 to TRBJ2-7; 9 bases are shared with TRBD2. Germline CDR1 reads MGHRA; CDR2 reads YSYEKL. The CDR3 totals 18 residues. Trimming cost V 2 bases and J 2 bases; bases outside gene matches: 13. In nucleotides, the CDR3 is TGCGCCAGCAGCCAAATCGCTGCGCGGGAGGGCCCTCCCTACGAGCAGTACTTC. It translates to CASSQIAAREGPPYEQYF.

The genes are TRBV10-3 and TRBJ1-1, with D uncertain. Per the germline V gene, CDR1 is ENHRY and CDR2 is SYGVKD. The CDR3 is 12 residues long. Trimming pared 0 bases from V and 4 bases from J, leaving 3 bases between. The CDR3 nucleotides read TGTGCCATCAGTGAGTCGGGCACTGAAGCTTTCTTT. This gives the protein CAISESGTEAFF.

This chain links TRBV6-5 with TRBJ1-2, with D possibly being TRBD1 (5 bases). The CDR3 runs 14 residues. Trimming shortened V by 3 bases and J by 4 bases, and 12 bases separated the two germline ends. Germline lookup yields CDR1 MNHEY and CDR2 SVGAGI. The CDR3 region has the DNA TGTGCCAGCAGTTATAACGGGGCAGCCTATGGCTACACCTTC. Translation: CASSYNGAAYGYTF.

The rearrangement joins TRBV7-6 to TRBJ1-4, with D uncertain. Trimming shortened V by 0 bases and J by 8 bases, and 10 bases separated the two germline ends. CDR3 length equals 14 residues. CDR1 is SGHVS and CDR2 is FNYEAQ in the germline V gene. DNA of the CDR3: TGTGCCAGCAGCTTAGCTGTCTCGGGCGAAAAACTGTTTTTT. Amino acid sequence: CASSLAVSGEKLFF.

V and J are TRBV7-9 and TRBJ2-2; either TRBD1 or TRBD2 may supply D (6 bases each). The CDR3 is 17 residues long. Per the germline V gene, CDR1 is SEHNR and CDR2 is FQNEAQ (reference sequence). With 1 base removed from V and 4 bases from J, the gap between germline ends came to 16 bases. In nucleotides, the CDR3 is TGTGCCAGCAGCTTAGGCGGGACATTTGGATCCACCGGGGAGCTGTTTTTT. Translation: CASSLGGTFGSTGELFF.

The chain couples TRBV18 to TRBJ2-7; perhaps TRBD1 as D (6 bases). V was clipped by 3 bases and J by 3 bases, with 15 bases between them. The length of the CDR3 is 15 residues. Germline assignment: CDR1 KGHSH and CDR2 LQKENI. In DNA form, the CDR3 reads TGTGCCAGCTCACCGACCGGACAGAATGGCTACGAGCAGTACTTC. It is translated as CASSPTGQNGYEQYF.

This chain connects TRBV9 to TRBJ2-6, with D unclear. Trimming cost V 0 bases and J 2 bases, with 6 bases left between them. Germline V gene sequence: CDR1 SGDLS, CDR2 YYNGEE. The CDR3 is made up of 15 amino acids. The CDR3 region is CASSVEGTGANVLTF. In DNA, the CDR3 is TGTGCCAGCAGCGTAGAAGGGACTGGGGCCAACGTCCTGACTTTC.

The chain employs TRBV27 and TRBJ2-5; 7 bases are shared with TRBD2. V shed 7 bases and J 4 bases; nucleotides not matched to a gene: 12. The CDR3 totals 15 residues. Germline-derived CDR1 and CDR2 are MNHEY and SMNVEV (reference sequence). CDR3 in amino acids: CASNVRAGKRETQYF. The CDR3 nucleotides read TGTGCCAGCAACGTAAGAGCGGGAAAGAGAGAGACCCAGTACTTC.

The V call is TRBV6-1, the J call TRBJ2-3; TRBD2 is a possible D gene (6 bases). Trimming cost V 3 bases and J 5 bases, with 12 bases left between them. The germline gives CDR1 MNHNS, CDR2 SASEGT. The CDR3 length is 14 residues. CDR3 coding DNA: TGTGCCAGCAGTGACCAACGGAGGGGAGATACGCAGTATTTT. It yields the protein CASSDQRRGDTQYF.

The rearrangement links TRBV5-8 to TRBJ2-5; TRBD1 matches 7 bases. Germline CDR1 and CDR2: SGHTS and YDEGEE. The V and J ends lost 6 bases and 2 bases, in that order; junction bases with no gene match: 7. CDR3 length: 14 amino acids. The CDR3 nucleotides read TGTGCCAGCAACCTCGGGACAGCACAAGAGACCCAGTACTTC. Translated: CASNLGTAQETQYF.

The chain recombines TRBV5-1 with TRBJ2-2, with D tentatively TRBD1 (5 bases). The germline V and J ends were trimmed by 1 base and 4 bases, with 14 bases remaining between them. The length of the CDR3 is 16 residues. Germline V gene sequence: CDR1 SGHRS, CDR2 YFSETQ. Here the CDR3 reads CASSLPGSGPTGELFF. The CDR3 DNA reads TGCGCCAGCAGCTTGCCCGGGTCAGGGCCCACCGGGGAGCTGTTTTTT.

This sequence joins TRBV5-1 and TRBJ2-5, with 11 nucleotides matching TRBD1. The germline gives CDR1 SGHRS, CDR2 YFSETQ. V shed 4 bases and J 5 bases; nucleotides not matched to a gene: 7. CDR3 length: 15 residues. The CDR3 sequence: CASSVDRGRAETQYF. The CDR3 DNA is TGCGCCAGCAGCGTGGACAGGGGGCGTGCGGAGACCCAGTACTTC.

This clone was detected only a few times. The chain combines TRBV5-1 with TRBJ2-1; D is unresolved. The CDR3 runs 11 residues. V was clipped by 0 bases and J by 6 bases, with 1 base between them. In germline, CDR1 is SGHRS, CDR2 YFSETQ. This chain's CDR3 is CASSLGNEQFF. CDR3 nucleotide sequence: TGCGCCAGCAGCTTGGGCAATGAGCAGTTCTTC.